These T cell receptor beta chains were read from a single sample in a study of T cell changes during pregnancy in multiple sclerosis. Here immunoSEQ multiplex PCR was the method, and the copy in TCRdb shows in-frame clones only, minus some. The repertoire holds some 44,000 clones, 85% to 95% seen once, with less than 0.65% in the top ten. Source: CD4+ T cells from peripheral blood mononuclear cells, taken in the third trimester of pregnancy. The origin of the receptors is a female donor with multiple sclerosis, enrolled in a pregnancy study. CDR3s include the opening cysteine and the closing phenylalanine or tryptophan. Fields, in order: V gene, D gene, J gene, clone size, CDR3 protein, CDR3 DNA. The D gene is left open where the match is weak. Clone size is stated in some rows and not others, as once, few, many or a class when expanded.

>TRBV14|TRBD2|TRBJ2-3|once
CASSRGTSGSFTQYF
TGTGCCAGCAGCCGAGGGACTAGCGGGAGCTTTACGCAGTATTTT
>TRBV27|TRBD1|TRBJ2-7|once
CASRGSGQGTYEQYF
TGTGCCAGCAGGGGTTCGGGACAGGGAACCTACGAGCAGTACTTC
>TRBV12-5|TRBD2|TRBJ2-7|NA
CASGQRLAGMRIHEQYF
TGTGCTAGTGGCCAAAGACTAGCGGGAATGAGGATTCACGAGCAGTACTTC
>TRBV27|TRBD2|TRBJ2-3|NA
CASSFVSLAGITDTQYF
TGTGCCAGCAGTTTCGTTTCACTAGCGGGAATCACAGATACGCAGTATTTT
>TRBV14|TRBD1|TRBJ1-4|NA
CASSQEQGSNEKLFF
TGTGCCAGCAGCCAAGAACAGGGGTCTAATGAAAAACTGTTTTTT
>TRBV2|TRBD2|TRBJ2-3|NA
CASRLASSTDTQYF
TGTGCCAGCAGACTAGCGTCTAGCACAGATACGCAGTATTTT
>TRBV5-1|TRBD2|TRBJ2-3|NA
CASSSGLALVLDADTQYF
TGCGCCAGCAGCTCGGGACTAGCGCTTGTATTGGATGCAGATACGCAGTATTTT
>TRBV7-9|NA|TRBJ2-5|NA
CASSPSGAQETQYF
TGTGCCAGCAGCCCCTCAGGGGCTCAAGAGACCCAGTACTTC
>TRBV18|NA|TRBJ1-2|NA
CASSPEHRVSGYTF
TGTGCCAGCTCACCAGAACACAGGGTGTCCGGCTACACCTTC
>TRBV19|NA|TRBJ1-1|NA
CASIFSTEAFF
TGTGCCAGTATATTTAGCACTGAAGCTTTCTTT
>TRBV7-3|NA|TRBJ2-3|NA
CASSLGRFFPDTQYF
TGTGCCAGCAGCTTGGGCCGGTTCTTCCCAGATACGCAGTATTTT
>TRBV9|NA|TRBJ1-1|few
CASSVGSEGFFGAFF
TGTGCCAGCAGCGTAGGTTCCGAGGGTTTTTTTGGAGCTTTCTTT